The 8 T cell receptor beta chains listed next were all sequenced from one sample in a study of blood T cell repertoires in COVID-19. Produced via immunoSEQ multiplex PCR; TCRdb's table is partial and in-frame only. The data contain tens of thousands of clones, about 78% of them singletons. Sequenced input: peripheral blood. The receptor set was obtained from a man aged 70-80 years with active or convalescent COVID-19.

As DNA, the CDR3 is TGTGCCAGCAGCCAAGTCCTTCAGGGTCCCCAGCATTTT. Translating gives CASSQVLQGPQHF. The chain couples TRBV3-1 (or the pseudogene TRBV3-2) to TRBJ1-5; D is perhaps TRBD1 (5 bases). Germline CDR1 is LGHDT and CDR2 is YNNKEL (reference sequence). V lost 1 base to trimming and J lost 10 bases, with 11 bases between them. The length of the CDR3 is 13 residues.

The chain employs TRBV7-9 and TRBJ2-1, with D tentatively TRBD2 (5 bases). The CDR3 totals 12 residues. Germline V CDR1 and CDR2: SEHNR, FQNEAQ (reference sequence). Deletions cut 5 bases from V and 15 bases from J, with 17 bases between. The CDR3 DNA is TGTGCCAGCAGCCGTTTGAACGACCGGGGGTTCTTC. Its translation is CASSRLNDRGFF.

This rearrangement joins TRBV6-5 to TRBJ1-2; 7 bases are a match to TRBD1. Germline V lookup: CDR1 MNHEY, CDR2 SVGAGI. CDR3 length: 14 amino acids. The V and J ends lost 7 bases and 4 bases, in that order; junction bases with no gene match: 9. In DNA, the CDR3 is TGTGCCAGCACCCCATTGGACAGGATCTATGGCTACACCTTC. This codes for CASTPLDRIYGYTF.

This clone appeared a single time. The CDR3 DNA follows: TGTGCCAGCAGCTTAAGTGGCCTTATGGCCGGGGAGCTGTTTTTT. It is translated as CASSLSGLMAGELFF. The chain carries TRBV7-2 and TRBJ2-2; D gene ambiguous. The CDR3 runs to 15 residues. Germline values: CDR1 SGHTA, CDR2 FQGNSA. V was pared by 2 bases and J by 6 bases, with 13 bases between.

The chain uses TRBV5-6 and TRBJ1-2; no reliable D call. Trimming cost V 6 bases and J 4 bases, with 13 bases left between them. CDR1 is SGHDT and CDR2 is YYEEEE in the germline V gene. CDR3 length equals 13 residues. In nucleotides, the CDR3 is TGTGCCAGCATCTACCGCGGTTCCTATGGCTACACCTTC. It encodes CASIYRGSYGYTF.

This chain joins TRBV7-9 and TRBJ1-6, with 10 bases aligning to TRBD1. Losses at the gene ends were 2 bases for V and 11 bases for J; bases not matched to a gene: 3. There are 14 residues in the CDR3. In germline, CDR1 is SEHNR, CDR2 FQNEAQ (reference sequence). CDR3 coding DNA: TGTGCCAGCAGCTTATCGGGACAGGGGACACCCCTCCACTTT. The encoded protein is CASSLSGQGTPLHF. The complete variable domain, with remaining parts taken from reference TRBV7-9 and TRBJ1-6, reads DTGVSQNPRHKITKRGQNVTFRCDPISEHNRLYWYRQTLGQGPEFLTYFQNEAQLEKSRLLSDRFSAERPKGSFSTLEIQRTEQGDSAMYLCASSLSGQGTPLHFGNGTRLTVT.

The CDR3 here is CSVASTANTEAFF. The CDR3 nucleotides are TGCAGCGTTGCATCCACAGCGAACACTGAAGCTTTCTTT. The rearrangement uses TRBV29-1 and TRBJ1-1; no definite D call. Trimming took 4 bases from V and 1 from J, leaving 10 bases between them. The germline CDR1 and CDR2 sequences are SQVTM and ANQGSEA. The CDR3 sequence is 13 residues long.

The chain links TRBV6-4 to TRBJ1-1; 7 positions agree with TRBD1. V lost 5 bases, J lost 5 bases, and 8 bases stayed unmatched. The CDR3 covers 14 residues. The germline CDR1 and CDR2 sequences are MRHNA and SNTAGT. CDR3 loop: CASSLTDRETEAFF. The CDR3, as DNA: TGTGCCAGCAGTTTAACCGACAGGGAAACTGAAGCTTTCTTT.